Shown below are 29 T cell receptor beta chains from a single sample sequenced in a study of T cell responses to AZD1222 COVID-19 vaccine. TCRdb's copy holds only in-frame clones and misses some; the assay was immunoSEQ multiplex PCR. The sample yields some 150,000 clones, 90% to 95% seen once. The sequencing here drew on peripheral blood, taken on day 0 of MenACWY control vaccination. These receptor sequences come from an adult in good health.

J is TRBJ2-2 and V is TRBV7-6; D not certain. The CDR3 covers 15 residues. In germline, CDR1 is SGHVS, CDR2 FNYEAQ. V was clipped by 2 bases and J by 5 bases, with 12 bases between them. Here the CDR3 DNA reads TGTGCCAGCAGCTTACAGACCTCGATGACCGGGGAGCTGTTTTTT. This gives the protein CASSLQTSMTGELFF.

The rearrangement uses TRBV9 and TRBJ1-3; unclear D gene. The CDR3 loop spans 12 amino acids. CDR1 is SGDLS and CDR2 is YYNGEE in the germline V gene. Trimming cost V 0 bases and J 9 bases, with 7 bases left between them. CDR3 loop: CASSVEVGTIYF. CDR3 DNA: TGTGCCAGCAGCGTAGAAGTTGGCACCATATATTTT.

Concerning this clone: The sample contains more than one DNA sequence encoding this CDR3. The CDR3 spells CASSPTGGNQPQHF. CDR3 DNA sequence: TGTGCCAGCAGCCCGACAGGGGGCAATCAGCCCCAGCATTTT. The rearrangement uses TRBV6-5 and TRBJ1-5, with TRBD1 matching over 8 bases. The J segment lost 2 bases and the V segment lost 6 bases, leaving 3 bases of the junction unmatched. CDR3 length: 14 residues. Germline CDR1 and CDR2: MNHEY and SVGAGI.

This chain connects TRBV21-1 to TRBJ1-2; TRBD1, the table's D call, was not compared with the DNA. TRBV21-1 is recorded as a pseudogene. This CDR3 contains 15 residues. CDR3 loop: CASSKERTENYGYTF. CDR3 bases: TGTGCCAGCAGCAAAGAAAGGACAGAGAACTATGGCTACACCTTC.

Turning to this clone: A read error may account for a junction end that differs from germline. This sequence joins TRBV5-6 and TRBJ1-1; D may be TRBD1 (5 bases). Germline V CDR1 and CDR2: SGHDT, YYEEEE. This CDR3 has 14 amino acids. The CDR3 nucleotides are TGCGCCAGCAGCTTGGCTAGGGGAGGGACTGAAGCTTTCTTT. As protein: CASSLARGGTEAFF.

This chain uses TRBV6-6 with TRBJ1-6, with 7 bases matching TRBD1. In germline, CDR1 is MNHNY, CDR2 SVGAGI (reference sequence). With 3 bases clipped from V and 5 bases from J, the junction kept 4 bases outside the gene matches. This CDR3 comprises 15 residues. This chain's CDR3 is CASSYMGTDNSPLHF. The CDR3 bases are TGTGCCAGCAGTTATATGGGGACAGATAATTCACCCCTCCACTTT.

The rearrangement links TRBV3-1 (or the pseudogene TRBV3-2) to TRBJ1-2, with a possible D match to TRBD1 (5 bases). Looked up from germline, CDR1 is LGHDT and CDR2 is YNNKEL (reference sequence). V lost 1 base and J lost 1, with 10 bases in between. The CDR3 spans 15 residues. The chain's CDR3 is CASSQGGGFNYGYTF. As DNA, the CDR3 is TGTGCCAGCAGCCAAGGGGGGGGTTTTAACTATGGCTACACCTTC.

The V gene is TRBV28, the J gene TRBJ1-3; D not certain. V lost 6 bases to trimming and J lost 0 bases, with 15 bases between them. CDR3 length equals 16 residues. Germline V gene data show CDR1 as MDHEN and CDR2 as SYDVKM. This CDR3 is CASSRTGPSSGNTIYF. CDR3 DNA sequence: TGTGCCAGCAGCCGAACCGGACCCAGCTCTGGAAACACCATATATTTT.

The chain has TRBV24-1 and TRBJ1-2; 7 bases are shared with TRBD1. J lost 4 bases, V lost 7 bases, and 5 bases had no gene match. The CDR3 runs to 13 residues. The germline V gene encodes CDR1 KGHDR and CDR2 SFDVKD. The CDR3 region has the DNA TGTGCCACCAGCGCCCAGGGGGGCTATGGCTACACCTTC. Residues: CATSAQGGYGYTF.

J is TRBJ1-3 and V is TRBV7-9; D unresolved. V lost 5 bases and J 0 bases, leaving 8 bases between the germline ends. The CDR3 runs 14 residues. The V gene's germline CDR1 is SEHNR and CDR2 FQNEAQ (reference sequence). The CDR3 DNA reads as TGTGCCAGCAGCACTGGGAACTCTGGAAACACCATATATTTT. It specifies CASSTGNSGNTIYF.

The V gene is TRBV5-1, the J gene TRBJ2-2, with a weak D call TRBD1 (5 bases). Trimming pared 1 base from V and 3 bases from J, leaving 13 bases between. The CDR3 is 16 residues long. Germline CDR1 SGHRS, CDR2 YFSETQ. CDR3 coding DNA: TGCGCCAGCAGCTTGTACCCCGACAGAGACACCGGGGAGCTGTTTTTT. The encoded protein is CASSLYPDRDTGELFF.

The chain recombines TRBV7-3 with TRBJ1-1; D remains ambiguous. The CDR3 is made up of 13 amino acids. With 5 bases removed from V and 4 bases from J, the gap between germline ends came to 11 bases. CDR1 is SGHTA, CDR2 FQGTGA, per germline. The CDR3 sequence is CASSPDGSTEAFF. CDR3 sequence (DNA): TGTGCCAGCAGCCCCGACGGGTCCACTGAAGCTTTCTTT. The whole variable domain, remainder taken from reference TRBV7-3 and TRBJ1-1, is GAGVSQTPSNKVTEKGKYVELRCDPISGHTALYWYRQSLGQGPEFLIYFQGTGAADDSGLPNDRFFAVRPEGSVSTLKIQRTERGDSAVYLCASSPDGSTEAFFGQGTRLTVV.

This clone appeared a few times. This chain joins TRBV11-2 and TRBJ2-7, with D uncertain. Germline V CDR1 and CDR2: SGHAT, FQNNGV. The CDR3 has 14 amino acids. V gave up 2 bases and J gave up 1 base, with 9 bases separating them. The DNA of the CDR3 is TGTGCCAGCAGCTTATTATGGGAATCCTACGAGCAGTACTTC. This codes for CASSLLWESYEQYF.

V is TRBV27 and J is TRBJ1-5; no clear D gene. V was cut by 3 bases and J by 5 bases, with 8 bases left in between. Germline V gene sequence: CDR1 MNHEY, CDR2 SMNVEV (reference sequence). The CDR3 totals 13 residues. CDR3 sequence: CASSLKGDQPQHF. CDR3 DNA: TGTGCCAGCAGTTTGAAAGGAGATCAGCCCCAGCATTTT.

The V gene is TRBV7-8, the J gene TRBJ2-5, with TRBD1 as a possible D gene (6 bases). Germline loops: CDR1 SGHVS, CDR2 FQNEAQ. V was shortened by 1 base and J by 5 bases, with 8 bases between the two germline ends. The length of the CDR3 is 13 residues. The CDR3 DNA follows: TGTGCCAGCAGCTTAGACAGGGTGGAGACCCAGTACTTC. Its translation is CASSLDRVETQYF.

The V and J genes are TRBV7-3 and TRBJ1-2; the D gene is possibly TRBD1 (6 bases). Germline loops: CDR1 SGHTA, CDR2 FQGTGA. The V and J ends lost 0 bases and 4 bases respectively, with 15 bases between them. This CDR3 spans 16 amino acids. CDR3 in DNA: TGTGCCAGCAGCTTAACGTTTGGGGGCCGGAGCTATGGCTACACCTTC. Translation gives CASSLTFGGRSYGYTF.

A few counts support this clone. This sequence joins TRBV4-1 and TRBJ2-1, with TRBD1 as a possible D gene (5 bases). CDR1 and CDR2 (germline): MGHRA, YSYEKL. This CDR3 has 14 amino acids. V lost 5 bases, J lost 3 bases, and 11 bases lay in between. CDR3 bases: TGCGCCAGCAGCGAAGGGGATGGCTACAATGAGCAGTTCTTC. The encoded protein is CASSEGDGYNEQFF.

V and J are TRBV4-1 and TRBJ2-3; TRBD1 matches at 8 bases. Germline V gene lookup returns CDR1 MGHRA and CDR2 YSYEKL. V lost 4 bases, J lost 7 bases, and 10 bases stayed unmatched. The CDR3 contains 15 residues. For the CDR3, the DNA is TGCGCCAGCAGCCTAACGACAGGGGCCCCAAATACGCAGTATTTT. This codes for CASSLTTGAPNTQYF.

This clone was recorded only once. The J gene is TRBJ1-4, the V gene TRBV4-2; D is unclear. From germline, CDR1 is LGHNA and CDR2 YNFKEQ. CDR3 length: 15 residues. The V end was cut by 0 bases, the J end by 0 bases, with 5 bases between. The CDR3 sequence: CASSQEPSTNEKLFF. CDR3 coding DNA: TGTGCCAGCAGCCAAGAGCCGTCAACTAATGAAAAACTGTTTTTT.

The chain joins TRBV10-1 to TRBJ2-2; possible D gene TRBD2, 5 bases. Germline CDR1 is WNHNN and CDR2 is SYGVQD (reference sequence). The CDR3 is 14 amino acids. V was trimmed by 3 bases and J by 5 bases, leaving 10 bases between them. The CDR3 here is CASSESGLTGELFF. The CDR3 DNA sequence: TGCGCCAGCAGTGAATCGGGGTTAACCGGGGAGCTGTTTTTT.

V is TRBV2 and J is TRBJ1-6; tentative D call: TRBD1 (6 bases). This CDR3 region has 15 residues. From germline, CDR1 is SNHLY and CDR2 FYNNEI. Trimming pared 1 base from V and 7 bases from J, leaving 11 bases between. Here the CDR3 reads CASSEGRTANSPLHF. CDR3 sequence (DNA): TGTGCCAGCAGTGAAGGAAGGACAGCGAATTCACCCCTCCACTTT.

This chain connects TRBV18 to TRBJ2-1; no reliable D call. CDR1 and CDR2 (germline): KGHSH, LQKENI. The germline V and J ends were trimmed by 0 bases and 0 bases, with 9 bases remaining between them. This CDR3 has 16 amino acids. CDR3 coding DNA: TGTGCCAGCTCACCACCCGACGGACGCTCCTACAATGAGCAGTTCTTC. This sequence encodes CASSPPDGRSYNEQFF. Supplemented by reference TRBV18 and TRBJ2-1, the full variable domain reads NAGVMQNPRHLVRRRGQEARLRCSPMKGHSHVYWYRQLPEEGLKFMVYLQKENIIDESGMPKERFSAEFPKEGPSILRIQQVVRGDSAAYFCASSPPDGRSYNEQFFGPGTRLTVL.

This clone was counted once. J is TRBJ1-5 and V is TRBV21-1. TRBV21-1 is noted as a pseudogene. The CDR3 spans 13 residues. Here the CDR3 DNA reads TGTGCCAGCCCCGGGGGGCTTAGACAGCCCCAGCATTTT. Translation gives CASPGGLRQPQHF.

The CDR3 nucleotides read TGCAGTGCTAGTGTGGGGACATCCTACGAGCAGTACTTC. Protein product: CSASVGTSYEQYF. The chain uses TRBV20-1 and TRBJ2-7, with D maybe TRBD1 (6 bases). This CDR3 has 13 residues. Germline V gives CDR1 DFQATT, CDR2 SNEGSKA (reference sequence). With 3 bases removed from V and 1 base from J, the gap between germline ends came to 10 bases.

V gene TRBV28 combines with J gene TRBJ2-7; 14 bases are a match to TRBD2. The CDR3 has 15 residues. The V gene's germline CDR1 is MDHEN and CDR2 SYDVKM. V shed 3 bases and J 7 bases; nucleotides not matched to a gene: 5. The CDR3: CASSFGTSGSKEQYF. CDR3 bases: TGTGCCAGCAGTTTTGGGACTAGCGGGAGCAAGGAGCAGTACTTC. The variable domain in full, with the rest retrieved from reference TRBV28 and TRBJ2-7, is DVKVTQSSRYLVKRTGEKVFLECVQDMDHENMFWYRQDPGLGLRLIYFSYDVKMKEKGDIPEGYSVSREKKERFSLILESASTNQTSMYLCASSFGTSGSKEQYFGPGTRLTVT.

In DNA, the CDR3 is TGTGCCAGCAGTTTTCGGACAGGGGGCTATGGCTACACCTTC. The encoded protein is CASSFRTGGYGYTF. J is TRBJ1-2 and V is TRBV27; 10 bases are a match to TRBD1. The CDR3 contains 14 residues. The trim removed 3 bases at V and 4 bases at J, leaving 2 bases unmatched. CDR1 is MNHEY, CDR2 SMNVEV, per germline (reference sequence).

This clone was seen just once. The CDR3 spells CASSMGSGGYEQYF. For the CDR3, the DNA is TGTGCCAGTAGTATGGGGTCCGGGGGATACGAGCAGTACTTC. The chain has TRBV19 and TRBJ2-7; possible D gene TRBD2, 6 bases. CDR3 length equals 14 residues. CDR1 and CDR2 from the germline V gene are LNHDA and SQIVND (reference sequence). Trimming removed 3 bases from V and 4 bases from J, with 13 bases in between.

The chain joins TRBV10-1 to TRBJ1-1, with 9 positions matching TRBD1. J gave up 0 bases and V 7 bases, and 9 bases lay outside the gene matches. From germline, CDR1 is WNHNN and CDR2 SYGVQD (reference sequence). CDR3 length: 16 amino acids. The DNA of the CDR3 is TGCGCCAGCACGCAAACAGGGGGCCCCATGAACACTGAAGCTTTCTTT. Its protein is CASTQTGGPMNTEAFF.

The chain links TRBV10-2 to TRBJ1-1, with unresolved D. Germline values: CDR1 WSHSY, CDR2 SAAADI. The germline V and J ends were trimmed by 8 bases and 2 bases, with 6 bases remaining between them. The CDR3 contains 11 residues. CDR3 residues: CASGKNTEAFF. The CDR3 DNA reads as TGCGCCAGCGGCAAAAACACTGAAGCTTTCTTT.